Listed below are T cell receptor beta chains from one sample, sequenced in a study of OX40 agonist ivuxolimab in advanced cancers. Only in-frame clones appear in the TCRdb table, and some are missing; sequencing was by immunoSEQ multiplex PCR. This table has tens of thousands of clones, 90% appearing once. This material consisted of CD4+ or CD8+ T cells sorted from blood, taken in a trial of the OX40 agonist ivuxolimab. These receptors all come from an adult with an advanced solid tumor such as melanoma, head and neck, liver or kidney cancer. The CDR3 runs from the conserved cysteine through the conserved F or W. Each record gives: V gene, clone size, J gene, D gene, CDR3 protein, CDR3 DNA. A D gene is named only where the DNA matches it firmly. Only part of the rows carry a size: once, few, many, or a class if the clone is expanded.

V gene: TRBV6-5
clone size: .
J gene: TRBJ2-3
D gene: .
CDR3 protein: CASSQGSGLPDTQYF
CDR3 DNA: TGTGCCAGCAGTCAAGGGTCGGGACTCCCAGATACGCAGTATTTT

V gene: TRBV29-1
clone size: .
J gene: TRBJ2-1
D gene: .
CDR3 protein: CSVEGLWRSSYNEQFF
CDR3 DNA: TGCAGCGTTGAAGGGTTATGGCGTAGCTCCTACAATGAGCAGTTCTTC

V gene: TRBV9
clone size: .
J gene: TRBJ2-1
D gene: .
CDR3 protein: CASSDPTGLPYNEQFF
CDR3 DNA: TGTGCCAGCAGCGACCCAACTGGACTGCCCTACAATGAGCAGTTCTTC

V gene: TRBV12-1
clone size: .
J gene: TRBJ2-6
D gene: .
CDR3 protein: CASSVGGQGISGANVLTF
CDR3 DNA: TGTGCCAGCAGCGTCGGGGGACAGGGAATCTCTGGGGCCAACGTCCTGACTTTC

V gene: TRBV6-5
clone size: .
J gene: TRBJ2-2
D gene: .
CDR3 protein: CASSLSATGELFF
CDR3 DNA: TGTGCCAGCAGTTTGAGCGCCACCGGGGAGCTGTTTTTT

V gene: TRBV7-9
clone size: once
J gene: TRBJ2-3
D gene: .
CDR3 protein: CASSDPKAPDTQYF
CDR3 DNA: TGTGCCAGCAGCGATCCAAAGGCGCCAGATACGCAGTATTTT

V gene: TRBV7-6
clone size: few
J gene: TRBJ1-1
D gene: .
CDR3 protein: CASSYLMRRTEAFF
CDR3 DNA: TGTGCCAGCAGCTATCTTATGAGGAGGACTGAAGCTTTCTTT

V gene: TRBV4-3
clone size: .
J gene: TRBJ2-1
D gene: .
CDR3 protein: CASSQDPPGPEQFF
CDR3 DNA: TGCGCCAGCAGCCAAGACCCCCCCGGGCCTGAGCAGTTCTTC

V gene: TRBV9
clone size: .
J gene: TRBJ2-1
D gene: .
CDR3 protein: CASSALGNEQFF
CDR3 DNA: TGTGCCAGCAGCGCCCTGGGGAATGAGCAGTTCTTC

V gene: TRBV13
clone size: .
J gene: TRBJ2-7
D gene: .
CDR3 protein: CASSPTRSYEQYF
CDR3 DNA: TGTGCCAGCAGCCCAACAAGGTCCTACGAGCAGTACTTC

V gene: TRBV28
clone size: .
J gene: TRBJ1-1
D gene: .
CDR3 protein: CASSFTVGRTEAFF
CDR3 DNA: TGTGCCAGCTCTTTTACGGTTGGACGTACTGAAGCTTTCTTT

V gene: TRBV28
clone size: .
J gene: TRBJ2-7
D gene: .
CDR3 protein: CASSFPPTDVNSYEQYF
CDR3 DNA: TGTGCCAGCAGTTTCCCCCCGACAGATGTCAATTCCTACGAGCAGTACTTC

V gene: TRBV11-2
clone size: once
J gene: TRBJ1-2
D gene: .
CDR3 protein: CASSYVLGGSGYTF
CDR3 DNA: TGTGCCAGCAGCTATGTGCTCGGGGGGTCTGGCTACACCTTC

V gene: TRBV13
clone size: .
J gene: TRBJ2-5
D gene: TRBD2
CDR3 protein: CASSKREAQETQYF
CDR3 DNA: TGTGCCAGCAGCAAACGGGAGGCTCAAGAGACCCAGTACTTC

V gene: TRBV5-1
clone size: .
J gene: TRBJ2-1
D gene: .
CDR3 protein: CASKFFPNSYNEQFF
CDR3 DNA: TGCGCCAGCAAATTTTTTCCCAACTCCTACAATGAGCAGTTCTTC

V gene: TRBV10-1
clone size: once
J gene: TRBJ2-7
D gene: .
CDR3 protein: CASSDPVFSEQYF
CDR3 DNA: TGCGCCAGCAGTGACCCTGTCTTCTCCGAGCAGTACTTC

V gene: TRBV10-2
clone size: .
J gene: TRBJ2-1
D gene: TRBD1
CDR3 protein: CASSPQTGVEQFF
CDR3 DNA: TGCGCCAGCAGTCCTCAGACAGGGGTTGAGCAGTTCTTC

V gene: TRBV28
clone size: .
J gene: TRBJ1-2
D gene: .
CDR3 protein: CASSPDPFGGYTF
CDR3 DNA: TGTGCCAGCAGTCCCGACCCATTCGGAGGCTACACCTTC

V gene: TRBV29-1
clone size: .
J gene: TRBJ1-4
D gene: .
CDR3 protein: CSVEDRGEKLFF
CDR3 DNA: TGCAGCGTTGAAGATCGTGGAGAAAAACTGTTTTTT

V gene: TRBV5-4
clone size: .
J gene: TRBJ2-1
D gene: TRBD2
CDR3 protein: CASSFASGGPNNEQFF
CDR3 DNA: TGTGCCAGCAGCTTCGCTAGCGGGGGGCCGAACAATGAGCAGTTCTTC

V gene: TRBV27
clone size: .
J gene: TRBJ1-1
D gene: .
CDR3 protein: CASSLVGSGEGLNTEAFF
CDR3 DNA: TGTGCCAGCAGTTTGGTTGGTTCGGGGGAAGGCTTGAACACTGAAGCTTTCTTT

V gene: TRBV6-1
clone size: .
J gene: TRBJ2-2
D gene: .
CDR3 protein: CATLLEGYKGELFF
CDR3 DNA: TGTGCCACCCTCCTAGAGGGGTATAAAGGGGAGCTGTTTTTT